Each of the 19 T cell receptor beta chains below was sequenced from the same sample in a study of cytomegalovirus exposure and HLA in healthy donors (dated 2017 in TCRdb). Library preparation employed the immunoSEQ multiplex PCR assay. For the multiplex PCR, a mixture combining 60 forward primers for TCR Vbeta segments and 13 reverse primers for TCR Jbeta segments was used. TCRdb limited this immuneACCESS table to in-frame rearrangements with V and J called. A share of clones is missing; checked studies link under half to unresolved V genes, and the rest is unexplained. In this sample the table shows 150,000 to 200,000 clones, about four fifths of which occur a single time. Together, the top ten hold around 0.24% of the sample. Sequencing used PBMCs. These receptors were taken from a boy younger than 18 in good health and CMV-seronegative.

The CDR3 region is CASSYSTASYEQYF. The CDR3 DNA follows: TGTGCCAGCAGTTACAGTACAGCATCCTACGAGCAGTACTTC. The gene calls are TRBV6-5 and TRBJ2-7; no clear D gene. Germline assignment: CDR1 MNHEY and CDR2 SVGAGI. The CDR3 length is 14 residues. Deletions cut 2 bases from V and 1 base from J, with 9 bases between.

The gene calls are TRBV19 and TRBJ2-1; 12 positions match TRBD2. In germline, CDR1 is LNHDA, CDR2 SQIVND (reference sequence). V lost 5 bases, J lost 12 bases, and 8 bases stayed unmatched. This CDR3 is 14 amino acids long. CDR3 in DNA: TGTGCCAGTAGTTACGGGACTAGCGGGTTTCGGCAGTTCTTC. Protein: CASSYGTSGFRQFF.

The rearrangement links TRBV28 to TRBJ1-5; the D is unclear. Germline lookup yields CDR1 MDHEN and CDR2 SYDVKM. V was trimmed by 2 bases and J by 7 bases, leaving 12 bases between them. The CDR3 extends over 14 amino acids. The CDR3 sequence is CASSLEGHRQPQHF. The DNA of the CDR3 is TGTGCCAGCAGTTTAGAGGGTCATAGGCAGCCCCAGCATTTT. The variable domain in full, with the rest retrieved from reference TRBV28 and TRBJ1-5, is DVKVTQSSRYLVKRTGEKVFLECVQDMDHENMFWYRQDPGLGLRLIYFSYDVKMKEKGDIPEGYSVSREKKERFSLILESASTNQTSMYLCASSLEGHRQPQHFGDGTRLSIL.

The genes are TRBV5-1 and TRBJ2-5; D is possibly TRBD1 (6 bases). This CDR3 has 15 residues. Germline V gene lookup returns CDR1 SGHRS and CDR2 YFSETQ. V gave up 5 bases and J gave up 4 bases, with 18 bases separating them. Here the CDR3 reads CASRKGVGARETQYF. CDR3 sequence (DNA): TGCGCCAGCAGAAAAGGGGTGGGGGCCCGAGAGACCCAGTACTTC.

The genes are TRBV5-1 and TRBJ1-2; 8 nucleotides align to TRBD1. J lost 3 bases, V lost 4 bases, and 5 bases had no gene match. Germline assignment: CDR1 SGHRS and CDR2 YFSETQ. This CDR3 region has 14 residues. In DNA, the CDR3 is TGCGCCAGCAGCCCGACAGGGGCCCACTATGGCTACACCTTC. The encoded protein is CASSPTGAHYGYTF.

This clone was counted only a few times. The chain links TRBV9 to TRBJ2-7, with D possibly matching TRBD1 (6 bases). CDR1 is SGDLS, CDR2 YYNGEE, per germline. The CDR3 consists of 15 residues. V was trimmed by 1 base and J by 8 bases, leaving 19 bases between them. The CDR3 sequence is CASSVTGQGWTQQYF. The DNA for the CDR3 is TGTGCCAGCAGCGTAACGGGGCAGGGGTGGACTCAGCAGTACTTC.

The genes are TRBV5-6 and TRBJ2-3; D not certain. V shed 3 bases and J shed 0 bases, with 11 bases lying between them. The CDR3 has 15 amino acids. CDR1 is SGHDT and CDR2 is YYEEEE in the germline V gene. The CDR3 loop reads CASSSRPTSTDTQYF. The CDR3 bases are TGTGCCAGCAGCTCCCGGCCGACTAGCACAGATACGCAGTATTTT.

In its sample, this clone was seen a few times. V gene TRBV12-5 combines with J gene TRBJ1-1; D is ambiguous. Per the germline V gene, CDR1 is LGHNT and CDR2 is FRNRAP. This CDR3 region has 17 residues. V gave up 3 bases and J gave up 0 bases, with 17 bases separating them. In nucleotides, the CDR3 is TGTGCTAGTGGTTTAGGGAGGCGGGTGGCGATGAACACTGAAGCTTTCTTT. Encoded protein: CASGLGRRVAMNTEAFF.

The chain's CDR3 is CASSNGGTGADTQYF. CDR3 sequence (DNA): TGTGCCAGTAGTAATGGGGGGACAGGGGCAGATACGCAGTATTTT. V is TRBV19 and J is TRBJ2-3, with 10 positions matching TRBD1. CDR1 is LNHDA and CDR2 is SQIVND in the germline V gene (reference sequence). The CDR3 extends over 15 amino acids. V trimming: 4 bases; J trimming: 4 bases; junction bases outside the gene matches: 5. The variable domain in full, with the rest retrieved from reference TRBV19 and TRBJ2-3, is DGGITQSPKYLFRKEGQNVTLSCEQNLNHDAMYWYRQDPGQGLRLIYYSQIVNDFQKGDIAEGYSVSREKKESFPLTVTSAQKNPTAFYLCASSNGGTGADTQYFGPGTRLTVL.

V usage is TRBV27 and J usage is TRBJ1-1; 9 nucleotides match TRBD1. Germline V lookup: CDR1 MNHEY, CDR2 SMNVEV (reference sequence). Trimming cost V 5 bases and J 4 bases; bases outside gene matches: 5. The CDR3 is 14 residues long. The CDR3 sequence: CASSIDRGGTEAFF. The CDR3 DNA is TGTGCCAGCAGTATAGACAGGGGGGGCACTGAAGCTTTCTTT.

The chain couples TRBV7-3 to TRBJ2-3; 9 bases are a match to TRBD2. Per the germline V gene, CDR1 is SGHTA and CDR2 is FQGTGA. CDR3 length equals 15 residues. Trimming removed 2 bases from V and 4 bases from J; junction bases left unmatched: 4. CDR3 in DNA: TGTGCCAGCAGCTTACTAGCGGGACCCGCAGATACGCAGTATTTT. Residues: CASSLLAGPADTQYF.

The chain is built from TRBV27 and TRBJ2-3; the match to TRBD2 covers 7 bases. There are 16 residues in the CDR3. Germline V gene lookup returns CDR1 MNHEY and CDR2 SMNVEV (reference sequence). The junction had 10 bases not matched to a gene; V was cut back by 1 base and J by 6 bases. As DNA, the CDR3 is TGTGCCAGCAGTTTATTGGCTAGCGGCTTAGCCGATACGCAGTATTTT. Its protein product is CASSLLASGLADTQYF.

V gene TRBV4-3 combines with J gene TRBJ1-3; D uncertain. V lost 4 bases and J 0 bases, leaving 10 bases between the germline ends. Per the germline V gene, CDR1 is LGHNA and CDR2 is YSLEER. The CDR3 sequence is 15 residues long. The CDR3 DNA follows: TGCGCCAGCAGCCCAGGCCCAGACTCTGGAAACACCATATATTTT. This encodes CASSPGPDSGNTIYF.

This sequence joins TRBV10-2 and TRBJ1-5, with TRBD1 as a possible D gene (6 bases). V dropped 3 bases and J dropped 5 bases, with 11 bases sitting between them. The CDR3 extends over 14 amino acids. The germline CDR1 and CDR2 sequences are WSHSY and SAAADI. As DNA, the CDR3 is TGCGCCAGCAGTGATAGTCACAGGGATCAGCCCCAGCATTTT. It is translated as CASSDSHRDQPQHF.

The J gene is TRBJ2-1, the V gene TRBV11-3, with D perhaps TRBD2 (5 bases). The V end lost 3 bases, the J end lost 5 bases, and 8 bases lay between the germline ends. Looked up from germline, CDR1 is SGHNT and CDR2 is YENEEA. The CDR3 extends over 13 amino acids. The CDR3 DNA follows: TGTGCCAGCAGCTTTGAGGAGGACAATGAGCAGTTCTTC. Translated, it gives CASSFEEDNEQFF.

The V and J genes are TRBV6-1 and TRBJ2-7; D possibly corresponds to TRBD1 (5 bases). V was clipped by 2 bases and J by 7 bases, with 18 bases between them. The CDR3 runs 15 residues. The germline gives CDR1 MNHNS, CDR2 SASEGT. Here the CDR3 reads CASSETRTLWTEQYF. DNA of the CDR3: TGTGCCAGCAGTGAAACTCGGACCTTATGGACAGAGCAGTACTTC.

Details on this clone: An end of the junction differs from the germline gene, which may be a read error. CDR3 sequence reads: CSSSNRDQPQHF. The DNA for the CDR3 is TGTTCCAGCAGCAACAGGGATCAGCCCCAGCATTTT. The rearrangement uses TRBV7-9 and TRBJ1-5, with D tentatively TRBD1 (6 bases). The length of the CDR3 is 12 residues. CDR1 is SEHNR, CDR2 FQNEAQ, per germline (reference sequence).

In this sample, this clone turned up once. CDR3 bases: TGTGCCAGCAGCTCTCCAGGGCGGGAGACCCAGTACTTC. Residues: CASSSPGRETQYF. The rearrangement joins TRBV5-4 to TRBJ2-5; D may be TRBD1 (5 bases). This CDR3 contains 13 residues. Germline lookup yields CDR1 SGHNT and CDR2 YYREEE (reference sequence). The V end was cut by 3 bases, the J end by 5 bases, with 11 bases between.

V usage is TRBV9 and J usage is TRBJ1-3; D is unclear. CDR1 and CDR2 (germline): SGDLS, YYNGEE. Trimming left V 3 bases short and J 4 bases short, with 17 bases between. CDR3 length: 16 residues. CDR3 region: CASSAPRGVDGNTIYF. The DNA for the CDR3 is TGTGCCAGCAGCGCTCCCCGCGGGGTGGACGGAAACACCATATATTTT.